The 18 T cell receptor beta chains reported below all come from one sample, sequenced in a study of T cells in localized non-small cell lung cancer. TCRdb's table, derived via immunoSEQ multiplex PCR, lists solely in-frame clones and lacks some. The data hold 38,000 or so clones, with 80% to 90% observed a single time. The sequencing used peripheral blood mononuclear cells, collected before any cancer treatment. The receptors here all came from a male donor at least 60 years old with stage II lung adenocarcinoma.

This clone showed up just once. The chain links TRBV29-1 to TRBJ2-2, with unresolved D. Germline CDR1 reads SQVTM; CDR2 reads ANQGSEA. Trimming left V 7 bases short and J 8 bases short, with 11 bases between. The CDR3 loop spans 11 amino acids. As DNA, the CDR3 is TGCAGCGCGTCTGGGGTGGGGGAGCTGTTTTTT. Its translation: CSASGVGELFF.

The V and J genes are TRBV6-6 and TRBJ1-1; 7 nucleotides match TRBD1. Germline CDR1 reads MNHNY; CDR2 reads SVGAGI (reference sequence). V shed 1 base and J 3 bases; nucleotides not matched to a gene: 5. The CDR3 totals 15 residues. This chain's CDR3 is CASSYLGQGDTEAFF. For the CDR3, the DNA is TGTGCCAGCAGTTACTTAGGTCAGGGGGACACTGAAGCTTTCTTT.

The chain couples TRBV5-1 to TRBJ2-7, with D unclear. Trimming removed 2 bases from V and 1 base from J, with 16 bases in between. Looked up from germline, CDR1 is SGHRS and CDR2 is YFSETQ. The CDR3 runs 16 residues. CDR3 coding DNA: TGCGCCAGCAGCTTTGAAAAGACGAGTAGATCCTACGAGCAGTACTTC. It translates to CASSFEKTSRSYEQYF. The full variable domain, rest sourced from reference TRBV5-1 and TRBJ2-7, is KAGVTQTPRYLIKTRGQQVTLSCSPISGHRSVSWYQQTPGQGLQFLFEYFSETQRNKGNFPGRFSGRQFSNSRSEMNVSTLELGDSALYLCASSFEKTSRSYEQYFGPGTRLTVT.

This clone has just a few counts. The CDR3 bases are TGTGCCAGCAGCTTAAGTAGGGCAGGGGATCAGCCCCAGCATTTT. Translating gives CASSLSRAGDQPQHF. The chain links TRBV7-9 to TRBJ1-5; maybe TRBD1 (6 bases). CDR3 length: 15 amino acids. Germline values: CDR1 SEHNR, CDR2 FQNEAQ (reference sequence). V was cut by 2 bases and J by 5 bases, with 13 bases left in between.

V is TRBV19 and J is TRBJ2-2; D is unresolved. Trimming pared 8 bases from V and 5 bases from J, leaving 9 bases between. CDR3 length equals 12 residues. Germline V CDR1 and CDR2: LNHDA, SQIVND (reference sequence). CDR3 bases: TGTGCCAGTTTTAGAGGTACCGGGGAGCTGTTTTTT. Encoded protein: CASFRGTGELFF.

This sequence joins TRBV10-2 and TRBJ1-4, with TRBD1 identical over 7 bases. The germline gives CDR1 WSHSY, CDR2 SAAADI. The length of the CDR3 is 16 residues. V was pared by 6 bases and J by 8 bases, with 15 bases of the junction left unmatched. The CDR3 spells CASRSRQGGLQEKLFF. The DNA for the CDR3 is TGCGCCAGCAGGTCTCGGCAGGGGGGTCTACAGGAAAAACTGTTTTTT.

This chain joins TRBV6-1 and TRBJ2-5; D might be TRBD2 (5 bases). V dropped 4 bases and J dropped 5 bases, with 11 bases sitting between them. Germline CDR1 reads MNHNS; CDR2 reads SASEGT. The CDR3 runs to 13 residues. The CDR3 loop is CASSARGSETQYF. In DNA, the CDR3 is TGTGCCAGCAGTGCCCGGGGAAGTGAGACCCAGTACTTC.

The rearrangement links TRBV7-9 to TRBJ2-7, with unresolved D. The CDR3 is made up of 13 amino acids. V was trimmed by 6 bases and J by 2 bases, leaving 11 bases between them. The germline V gene encodes CDR1 SEHNR and CDR2 FQNEAQ (reference sequence). The chain's CDR3 is CASRMDGPYEQYF. The CDR3 DNA is TGTGCCAGCAGGATGGACGGCCCCTACGAGCAGTACTTC.

The chain links TRBV5-4 to TRBJ2-5; D might be TRBD1 (5 bases). Germline V gene data show CDR1 as SGHNT and CDR2 as YYREEE (reference sequence). Trimming took 5 bases from V and 5 from J, leaving 16 bases between them. The CDR3 is 14 residues long. The CDR3 coding sequence is TGTGCCAGCAGGAGTAAACAGGATGGGGAGACCCAGTACTTC. It is translated as CASRSKQDGETQYF.

V usage is TRBV6-6 and J usage is TRBJ1-5; D gene ambiguous. The CDR3 is made up of 12 amino acids. Germline V gene data show CDR1 as MNHNY and CDR2 as SVGAGI (reference sequence). V gave up 7 bases and J gave up 4 bases, with 8 bases separating them. CDR3 sequence (DNA): TGTGCCAGCATGCGCGGAAATCAGCCCCAGCATTTT. It specifies CASMRGNQPQHF.

The rearrangement joins TRBV5-3 to TRBJ2-6; D gene ambiguous. TRBV5-3 is an ORF, with its function uncertain. This CDR3 region has 17 residues. V was shortened by 7 bases and J by 5 bases, with 22 bases between the two germline ends. CDR3 region: CARSIRGEQSRANVLTF. The CDR3 bases are TGTGCCAGATCCATTCGAGGTGAACAAAGTCGGGCCAACGTCCTGACTTTC.

The rearrangement links TRBV18 to TRBJ2-3; 10 nucleotides align to TRBD1. Germline V gene lookup returns CDR1 KGHSH and CDR2 LQKENI. CDR3 length: 13 residues. With V trimmed by 6 bases and J by 4 bases, 1 base remained unmatched. Written as DNA, the CDR3 is TGTGCCAGCTCGGGGACAGGGGCAGATACGCAGTATTTT. Amino acids: CASSGTGADTQYF.

This rearrangement joins TRBV18 to TRBJ2-7, with D possibly TRBD2 on 6 matching bases. Germline-derived CDR1 and CDR2 are KGHSH and LQKENI. V lost 3 bases and J lost 3, with 9 bases in between. The CDR3 covers 13 residues. The DNA of the CDR3 is TGTGCCAGCTCACCGGCGGGGCGCTACGAGCAGTACTTC. Encoded protein: CASSPAGRYEQYF.

The V and J genes are TRBV6-5 and TRBJ1-1; D possibly corresponds to TRBD1 (5 bases). Germline V gene sequence: CDR1 MNHEY, CDR2 SVGAGI. This CDR3 has 13 amino acids. With 0 bases removed from V and 7 bases from J, the gap between germline ends came to 9 bases. This chain's CDR3 is CASSYSRGVEAFF. CDR3 in DNA: TGTGCCAGCAGTTACTCCCGAGGGGTTGAAGCTTTCTTT.

The chain employs TRBV7-2 and TRBJ1-2; 7 positions agree with TRBD1. Germline V gene sequence: CDR1 SGHTA, CDR2 FQGNSA. The J segment lost 6 bases and the V segment lost 5 bases, leaving 6 bases of the junction unmatched. The CDR3 contains 13 residues. CDR3 sequence reads: CASSLRQGNGYTF. The CDR3 DNA reads TGTGCCAGCAGCCTTCGACAGGGAAATGGCTACACCTTC.

J is TRBJ1-5 and V is TRBV6-5; the D is unclear. Germline-derived CDR1 and CDR2 are MNHEY and SVGAGI. The CDR3 spans 12 residues. Trimming cost V 8 bases and J 2 bases, with 7 bases left between them. The CDR3 sequence: CASATGNQPQHF. The CDR3 nucleotides read TGTGCCAGCGCCACGGGCAATCAGCCCCAGCATTTT.

The chain employs TRBV5-6 and TRBJ2-3; D might be TRBD2 (6 bases). Looked up from germline, CDR1 is SGHDT and CDR2 is YYEEEE. Trimming left V 3 bases short and J 4 bases short, with 9 bases between. The CDR3 length is 13 residues. CDR3 amino acids: CASSSLAADTQYF. The CDR3 nucleotides are TGTGCCAGCAGCTCGTTAGCGGCAGATACGCAGTATTTT.

This chain joins TRBV5-1 and TRBJ2-3; no reliable D call. The CDR3 is 14 amino acids. The V and J ends lost 0 bases and 4 bases respectively, with 9 bases between them. CDR1 SGHRS and CDR2 YFSETQ come from the germline V gene. The CDR3 loop reads CASSLAQVSDTQYF. The DNA for the CDR3 is TGCGCCAGCAGCTTGGCTCAGGTTTCAGATACGCAGTATTTT.